These 2 T cell receptor beta chains were all obtained from the same sample, sequenced in a study of T cells of healthy individuals. TCRdb re-called the 5' RACE reads through MiXCR, storing one row per CDR3 protein. The sample gives 60,000 to 75,000 distinct CDR3 sequences, 15% to 20% of which show up once; around 4.5% is in the top ten. The receptors were sampled from a human donor in good health.

The chain has TRBV5-1 and TRBJ2-3; D not certain. The CDR3 loop spans 14 amino acids. The V end was cut by 0 bases, the J end by 2 bases, with 7 bases between. Germline CDR1 is SGHRS and CDR2 is YFSETQ. The CDR3 DNA reads as TGCGCCAGCAGCTTGGCCCTAGTCACAGATACGCAGTATTTT. Amino acid sequence: CASSLALVTDTQYF. The full variable domain, its missing parts supplied by reference TRBV5-1 and TRBJ2-3, is KAGVTQTPRYLIKTRGQQVTLSCSPISGHRSVSWYQQTPGQGLQFLFEYFSETQRNKGNFPGRFSGRQFSNSRSEMNVSTLELGDSALYLCASSLALVTDTQYFGPGTRLTVL.

This clonotype occurred many times. The V gene is TRBV6-1, the J gene TRBJ2-7; unclear D gene. The CDR3 is 12 residues long. Trimming left V 6 bases short and J 7 bases short, with 13 bases between. Germline V gene data show CDR1 as MNHNS and CDR2 as SASEGT. The CDR3 sequence: CASSLTRGEQYF. CDR3 nucleotides: TGTGCCAGCAGCCTGACTCGAGGAGAGCAGTACTTC.